This T cell receptor (beta chain) is from a study of T cell changes during pregnancy in multiple sclerosis. Sequencing was performed with immunoSEQ multiplex PCR; in TCRdb, only in-frame clones are kept and a portion is missing. The profile shows tens of thousands of clones, roughly 93% of them singletons. The input for sequencing was peripheral blood, taken after pregnancy. The receptor's source is a female donor with multiple sclerosis, enrolled in a pregnancy study.

CDR3 nucleotide sequence: TGTGCCACCAGCAGAGATCCTACCGGACAGAACTATGGCTACACCTTC. This codes for CATSRDPTGQNYGYTF. The rearrangement joins TRBV15 to TRBJ1-2; D is possibly TRBD1 (6 bases). The CDR3 covers 16 residues. Germline loops: CDR1 LNHNV, CDR2 YYDKDF (reference sequence). Deletions cut 0 bases from V and 2 bases from J, with 13 bases between. Variable domain in full (rest from reference TRBV15 and TRBJ1-2): DAMVIQNPRYQVTQFGKPVTLSCSQTLNHNVMYWYQQKSSQAPKLLFHYYDKDFNNEADTPDNFQSRRPNTSFCFLDIRSPGLGDTAMYLCATSRDPTGQNYGYTFGSGTRLTVV.